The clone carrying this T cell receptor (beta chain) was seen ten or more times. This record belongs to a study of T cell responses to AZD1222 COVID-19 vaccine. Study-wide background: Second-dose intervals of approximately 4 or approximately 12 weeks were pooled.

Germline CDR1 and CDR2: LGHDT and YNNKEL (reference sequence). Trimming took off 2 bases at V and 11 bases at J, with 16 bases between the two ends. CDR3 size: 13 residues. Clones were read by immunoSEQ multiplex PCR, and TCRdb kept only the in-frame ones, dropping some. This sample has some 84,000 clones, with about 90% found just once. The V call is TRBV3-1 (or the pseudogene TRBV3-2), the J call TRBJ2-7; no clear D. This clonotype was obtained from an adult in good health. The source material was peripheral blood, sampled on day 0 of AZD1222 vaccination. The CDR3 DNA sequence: TGTGCCAGCAGCCAAACCTGGACCCCCGTAAAGTACTTC. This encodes CASSQTWTPVKYF.